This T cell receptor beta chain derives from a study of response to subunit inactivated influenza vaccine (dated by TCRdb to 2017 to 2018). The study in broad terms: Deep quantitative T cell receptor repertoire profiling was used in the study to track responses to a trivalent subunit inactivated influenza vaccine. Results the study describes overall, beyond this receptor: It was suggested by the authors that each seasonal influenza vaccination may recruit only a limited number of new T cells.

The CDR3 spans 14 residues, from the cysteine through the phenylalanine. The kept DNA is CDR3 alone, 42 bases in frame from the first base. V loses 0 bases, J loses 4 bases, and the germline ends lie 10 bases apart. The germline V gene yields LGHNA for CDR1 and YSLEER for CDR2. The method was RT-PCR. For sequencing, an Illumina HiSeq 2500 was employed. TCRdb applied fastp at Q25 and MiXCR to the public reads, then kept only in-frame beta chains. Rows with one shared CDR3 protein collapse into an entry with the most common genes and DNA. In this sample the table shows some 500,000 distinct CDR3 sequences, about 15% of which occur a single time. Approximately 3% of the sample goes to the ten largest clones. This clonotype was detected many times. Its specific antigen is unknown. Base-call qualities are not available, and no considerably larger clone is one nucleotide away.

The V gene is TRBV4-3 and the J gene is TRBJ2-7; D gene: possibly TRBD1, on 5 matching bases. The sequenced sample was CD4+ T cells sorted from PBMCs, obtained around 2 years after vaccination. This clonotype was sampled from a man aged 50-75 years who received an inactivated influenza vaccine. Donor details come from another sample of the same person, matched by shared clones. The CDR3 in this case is CASSQDLGEYEQYF. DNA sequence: TGCGCCAGCAGCCAAGATTTAGGGGAATACGAGCAGTACTTC.